The T cell receptor beta chain under discussion was sequenced for a study of human T cells and chemical hapten exposure. Whole-study context: Upper back patch tests used 0.01% DPC, scored after 6 days.

A single record per CDR3 protein comes from TCRdb applying MiXCR to the RACE reads. The table lists approximately 80,000 distinct CDR3 sequences, 13% to 15% of them singletons. The time point is: pre-sensitization, week 0. Documented treatment: therapeutic diphenylcyclopropenone sensitization with weekly scalp DPC. The CDR3 is 15 residues long. The germline V gene encodes CDR1 SEHNR and CDR2 FQNEAQ (reference sequence). V lost 2 bases, J lost 1 base, and 9 bases lay in between. This clonotype was counted a few times. The TCR was taken from a woman aged 45 to 65 with alopecia areata. Some clones in this sample may be carry-over from other donors' samples. This chain uses TRBV7-9 with TRBJ1-5, with D possibly matching TRBD1 (6 bases). The sequenced sample was whole blood, obtained in connection with sensitization to the hapten diphenylcyclopropenone (DPC). The CDR3, as DNA: TGTGCCAGCAGCTTATCCGGGGGCAGCAATCAGCCCCAGCATTTT. The encoded protein is CASSLSGGSNQPQHF.